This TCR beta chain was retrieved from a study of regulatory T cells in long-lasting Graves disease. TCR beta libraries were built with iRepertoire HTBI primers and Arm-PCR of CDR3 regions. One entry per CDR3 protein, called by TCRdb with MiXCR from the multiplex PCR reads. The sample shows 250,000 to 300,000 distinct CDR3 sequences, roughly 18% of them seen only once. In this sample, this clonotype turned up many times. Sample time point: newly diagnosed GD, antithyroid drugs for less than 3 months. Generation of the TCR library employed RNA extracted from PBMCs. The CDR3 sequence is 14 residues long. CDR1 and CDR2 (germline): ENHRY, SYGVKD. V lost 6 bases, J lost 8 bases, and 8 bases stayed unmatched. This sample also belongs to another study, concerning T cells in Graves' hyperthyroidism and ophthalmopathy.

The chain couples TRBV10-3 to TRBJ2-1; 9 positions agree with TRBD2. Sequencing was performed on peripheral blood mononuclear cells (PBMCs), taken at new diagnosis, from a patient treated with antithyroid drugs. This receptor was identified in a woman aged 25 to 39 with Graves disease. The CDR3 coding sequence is TGTGCCATCAGAGGGACTAGCCTGGGCGATGAGCAGTTCTTC. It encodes CAIRGTSLGDEQFF.